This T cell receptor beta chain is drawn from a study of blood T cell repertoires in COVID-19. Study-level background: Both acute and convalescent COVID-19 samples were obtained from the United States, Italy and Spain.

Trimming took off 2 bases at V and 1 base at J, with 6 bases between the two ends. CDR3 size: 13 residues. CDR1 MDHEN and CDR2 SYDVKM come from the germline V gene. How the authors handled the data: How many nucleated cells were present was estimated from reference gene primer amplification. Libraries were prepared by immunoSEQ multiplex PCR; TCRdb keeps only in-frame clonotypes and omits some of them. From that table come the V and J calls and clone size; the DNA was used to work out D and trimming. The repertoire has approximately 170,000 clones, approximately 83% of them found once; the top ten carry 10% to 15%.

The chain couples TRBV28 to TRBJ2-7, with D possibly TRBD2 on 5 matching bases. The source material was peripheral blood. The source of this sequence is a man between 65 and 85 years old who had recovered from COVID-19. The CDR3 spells CASSLGSSYEQYF. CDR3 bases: TGTGCCAGCAGTTTAGGGAGTTCCTACGAGCAGTACTTC.